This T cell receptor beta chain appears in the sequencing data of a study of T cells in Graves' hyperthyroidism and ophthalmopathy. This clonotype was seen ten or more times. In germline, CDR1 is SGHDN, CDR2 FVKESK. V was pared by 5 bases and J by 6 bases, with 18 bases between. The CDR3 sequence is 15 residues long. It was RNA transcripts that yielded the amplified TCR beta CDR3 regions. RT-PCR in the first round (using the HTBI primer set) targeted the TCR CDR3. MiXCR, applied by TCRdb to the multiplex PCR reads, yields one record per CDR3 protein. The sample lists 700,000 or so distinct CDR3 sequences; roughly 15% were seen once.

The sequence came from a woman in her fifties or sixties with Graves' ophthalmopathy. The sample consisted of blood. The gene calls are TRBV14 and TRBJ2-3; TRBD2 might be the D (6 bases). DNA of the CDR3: TGTGCCAGCAGCTCAATAAGCGGGCGCGGGGATACGCAGTATTTT. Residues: CASSSISGRGDTQYF. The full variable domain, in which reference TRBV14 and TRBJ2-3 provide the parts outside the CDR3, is EAGVTQFPSHSVIEKGQTVTLRCDPISGHDNLYWYRRVMGKEIKFLLHFVKESKQDESGMPNNRFLAERTGGTYSTLKVQPAELEDSGVYFCASSSISGRGDTQYFGPGTRLTVL.